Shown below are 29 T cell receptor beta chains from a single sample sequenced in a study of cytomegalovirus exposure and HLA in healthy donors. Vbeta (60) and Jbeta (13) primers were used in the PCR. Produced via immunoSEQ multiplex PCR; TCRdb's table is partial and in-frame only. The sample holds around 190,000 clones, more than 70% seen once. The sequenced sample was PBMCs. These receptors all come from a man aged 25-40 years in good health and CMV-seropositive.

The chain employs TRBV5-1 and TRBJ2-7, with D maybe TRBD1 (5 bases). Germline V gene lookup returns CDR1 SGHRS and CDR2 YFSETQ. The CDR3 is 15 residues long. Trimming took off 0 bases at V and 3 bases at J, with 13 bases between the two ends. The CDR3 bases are TGCGCCAGCAGCTTGGCTTCTGACAGCCGCTACGAGCAGTACTTC. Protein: CASSLASDSRYEQYF.

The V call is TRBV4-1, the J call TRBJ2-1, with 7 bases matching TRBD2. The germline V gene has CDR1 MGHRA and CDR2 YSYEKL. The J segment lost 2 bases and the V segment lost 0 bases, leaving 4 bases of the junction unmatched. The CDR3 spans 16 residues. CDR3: CASSQEAGITYNEQFF. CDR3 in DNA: TGCGCCAGCAGCCAAGAAGCGGGGATAACCTACAATGAGCAGTTCTTC.

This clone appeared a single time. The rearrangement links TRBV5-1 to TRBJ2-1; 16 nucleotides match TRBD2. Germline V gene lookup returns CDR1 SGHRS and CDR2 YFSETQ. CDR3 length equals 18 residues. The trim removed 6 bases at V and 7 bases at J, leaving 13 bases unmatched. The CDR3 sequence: CASTSSSGLAGGRNEQFF. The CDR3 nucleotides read TGCGCCAGCACCTCGTCGTCGGGACTAGCGGGGGGGCGGAATGAGCAGTTCTTC.

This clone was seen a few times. The CDR3 here is CASSLWGQTGGETQYF. Written as DNA, the CDR3 is TGTGCCAGCAGCTTATGGGGTCAAACGGGGGGGGAGACCCAGTACTTC. The rearrangement joins TRBV7-2 to TRBJ2-5; 8 nucleotides line up with TRBD2. CDR1 SGHTA and CDR2 FQGNSA come from the germline V gene. The V and J ends lost 2 bases and 5 bases, in that order; junction bases with no gene match: 10. CDR3 length: 16 residues.

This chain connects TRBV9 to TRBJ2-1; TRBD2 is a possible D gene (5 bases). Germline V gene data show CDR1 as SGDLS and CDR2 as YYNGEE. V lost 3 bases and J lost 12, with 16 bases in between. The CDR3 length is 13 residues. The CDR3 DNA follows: TGTGCCAGCAGCGAGGCCCCGGAGGCTCGGCAGTTCTTC. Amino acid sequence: CASSEAPEARQFF.

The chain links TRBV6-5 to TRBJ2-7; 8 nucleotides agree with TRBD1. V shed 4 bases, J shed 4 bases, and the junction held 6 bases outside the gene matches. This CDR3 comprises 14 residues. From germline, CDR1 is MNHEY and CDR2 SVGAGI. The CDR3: CASSFGQGTYEQYF. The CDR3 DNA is TGTGCCAGCAGTTTCGGACAGGGCACTTACGAGCAGTACTTC.

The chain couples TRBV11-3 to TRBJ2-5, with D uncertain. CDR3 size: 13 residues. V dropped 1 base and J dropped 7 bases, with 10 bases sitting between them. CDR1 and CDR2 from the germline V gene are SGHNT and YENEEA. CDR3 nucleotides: TGTGCCAGCAGCTTAGGGTCCGCGGCGACCCAGTACTTC. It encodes CASSLGSAATQYF.

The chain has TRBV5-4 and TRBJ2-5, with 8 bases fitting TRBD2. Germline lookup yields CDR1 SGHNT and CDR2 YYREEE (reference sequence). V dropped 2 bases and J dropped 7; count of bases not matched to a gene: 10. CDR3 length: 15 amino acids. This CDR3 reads CASSFGGGTVGTQYF. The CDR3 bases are TGTGCCAGCAGCTTCGGCGGGGGGACCGTAGGGACCCAGTACTTC.

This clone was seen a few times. The CDR3 nucleotides are TGTGCCAGCAGCTTGGATCGGGGCAGGGAGGGTCATCAGCCCCAGCATTTT. Amino acids: CASSLDRGREGHQPQHF. The gene calls are TRBV5-8 and TRBJ1-5; maybe TRBD1 (5 bases). The length of the CDR3 is 17 residues. Trimming pared 0 bases from V and 5 bases from J, leaving 18 bases between. In germline, CDR1 is SGHTS, CDR2 YDEGEE.

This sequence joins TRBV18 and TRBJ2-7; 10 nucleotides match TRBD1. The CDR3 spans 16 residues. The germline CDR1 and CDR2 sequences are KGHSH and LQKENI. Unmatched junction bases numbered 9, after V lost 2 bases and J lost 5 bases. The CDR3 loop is CASSPIQDRGSHEQYF. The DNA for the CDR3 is TGTGCCAGCTCACCAATCCAGGACAGGGGGAGCCACGAGCAGTACTTC. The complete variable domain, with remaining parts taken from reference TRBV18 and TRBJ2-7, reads NAGVMQNPRHLVRRRGQEARLRCSPMKGHSHVYWYRQLPEEGLKFMVYLQKENIIDESGMPKERFSAEFPKEGPSILRIQQVVRGDSAAYFCASSPIQDRGSHEQYFGPGTRLTVT.

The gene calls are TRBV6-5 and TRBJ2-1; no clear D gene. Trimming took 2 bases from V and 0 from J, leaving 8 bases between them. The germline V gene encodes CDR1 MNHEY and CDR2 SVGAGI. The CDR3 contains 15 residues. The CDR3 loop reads CASSYQVRSYNEQFF. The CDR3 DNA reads TGTGCCAGCAGTTACCAGGTCCGCTCCTACAATGAGCAGTTCTTC.

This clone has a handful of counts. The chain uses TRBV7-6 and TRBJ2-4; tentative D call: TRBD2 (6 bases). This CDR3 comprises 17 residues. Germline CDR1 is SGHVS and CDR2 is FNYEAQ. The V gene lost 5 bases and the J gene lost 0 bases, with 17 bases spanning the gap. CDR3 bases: TGTGCCAGCAGCCCGGGGGTCAGGGCCCCAGCCAAAAACATTCAGTACTTC. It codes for CASSPGVRAPAKNIQYF.

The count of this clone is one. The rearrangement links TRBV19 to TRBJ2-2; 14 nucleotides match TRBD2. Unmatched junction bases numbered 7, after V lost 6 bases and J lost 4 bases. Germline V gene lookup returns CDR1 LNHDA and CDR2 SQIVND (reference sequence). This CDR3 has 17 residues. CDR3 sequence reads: CASRGTSGSGSTGELFF. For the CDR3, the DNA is TGTGCCAGTAGGGGGACTAGCGGGAGCGGTAGCACCGGGGAGCTGTTTTTT.

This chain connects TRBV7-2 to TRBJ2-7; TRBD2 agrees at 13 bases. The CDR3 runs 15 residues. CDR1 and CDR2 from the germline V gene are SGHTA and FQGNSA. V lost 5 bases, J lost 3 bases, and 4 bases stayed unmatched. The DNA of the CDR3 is TGTGCCAGCAGCGATACTAGCGGGGGGGACTACGAGCAGTACTTC. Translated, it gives CASSDTSGGDYEQYF.

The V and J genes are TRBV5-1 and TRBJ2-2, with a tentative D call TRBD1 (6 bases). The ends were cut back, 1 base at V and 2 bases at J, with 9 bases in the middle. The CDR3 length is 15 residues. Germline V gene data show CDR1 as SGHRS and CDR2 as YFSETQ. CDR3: CASSLLGGNTGELFF. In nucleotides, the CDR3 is TGCGCCAGCAGCTTGTTAGGGGGAAACACCGGGGAGCTGTTTTTT.

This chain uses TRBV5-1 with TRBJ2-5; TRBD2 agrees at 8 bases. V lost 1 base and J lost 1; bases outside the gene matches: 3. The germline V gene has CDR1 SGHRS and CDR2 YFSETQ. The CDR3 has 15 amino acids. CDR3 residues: CASSLWSGGQETQYF. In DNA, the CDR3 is TGCGCCAGCAGCTTGTGGAGCGGGGGCCAAGAGACCCAGTACTTC.

For the CDR3, the DNA is TGTGCCAGCAGCTCCTCAGGTCCATACACTGAAGCTTTCTTT. Translating it yields CASSSSGPYTEAFF. The gene calls are TRBV7-8 and TRBJ1-1, with D hard to call. Germline V gives CDR1 SGHVS, CDR2 FQNEAQ. V gave up 4 bases and J gave up 3 bases, with 12 bases separating them. The CDR3 totals 14 residues.

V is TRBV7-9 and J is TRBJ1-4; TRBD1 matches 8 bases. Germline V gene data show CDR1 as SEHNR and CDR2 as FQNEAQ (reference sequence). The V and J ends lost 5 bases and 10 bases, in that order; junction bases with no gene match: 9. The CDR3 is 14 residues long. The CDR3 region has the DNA TGTGCCAGCAGCCCTCGGACAGGGTCGGGAAAACTGTTTTTT. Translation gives CASSPRTGSGKLFF. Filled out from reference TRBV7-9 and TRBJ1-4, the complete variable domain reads DTGVSQNPRHKITKRGQNVTFRCDPISEHNRLYWYRQTLGQGPEFLTYFQNEAQLEKSRLLSDRFSAERPKGSFSTLEIQRTEQGDSAMYLCASSPRTGSGKLFFGSGTQLSVL.

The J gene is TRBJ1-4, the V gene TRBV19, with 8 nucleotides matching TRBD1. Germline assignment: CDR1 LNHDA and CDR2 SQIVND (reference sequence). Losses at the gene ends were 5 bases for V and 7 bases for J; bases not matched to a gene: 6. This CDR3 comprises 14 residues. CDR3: CASSARGHFEKLFF. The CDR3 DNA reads TGTGCCAGTAGTGCCAGGGGGCATTTTGAAAAACTGTTTTTT.

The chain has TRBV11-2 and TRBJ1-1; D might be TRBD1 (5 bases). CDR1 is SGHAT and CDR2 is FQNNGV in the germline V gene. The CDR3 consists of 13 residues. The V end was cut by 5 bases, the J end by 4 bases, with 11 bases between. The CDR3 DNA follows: TGTGCCAGCAGCCTAAGGGGAGGCACTGAAGCTTTCTTT. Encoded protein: CASSLRGGTEAFF.

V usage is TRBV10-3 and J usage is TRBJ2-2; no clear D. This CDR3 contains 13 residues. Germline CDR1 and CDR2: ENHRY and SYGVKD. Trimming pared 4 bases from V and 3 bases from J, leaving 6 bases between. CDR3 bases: TGTGCCATCAGTGGTAGAGACACCGGGGAGCTGTTTTTT. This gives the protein CAISGRDTGELFF.

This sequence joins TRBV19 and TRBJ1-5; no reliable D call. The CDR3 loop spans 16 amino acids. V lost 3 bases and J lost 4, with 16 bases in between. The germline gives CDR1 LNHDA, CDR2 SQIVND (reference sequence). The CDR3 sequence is CASSISRGGGNQPQHF. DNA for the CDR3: TGTGCCAGTAGTATCTCCCGGGGAGGAGGGAATCAGCCCCAGCATTTT.

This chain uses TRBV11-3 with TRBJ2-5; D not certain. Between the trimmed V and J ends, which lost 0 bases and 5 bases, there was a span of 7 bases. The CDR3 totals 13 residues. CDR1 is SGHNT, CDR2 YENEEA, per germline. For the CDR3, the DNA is TGTGCCAGCAGCTTAGAGTCGTCGGAGACCCAGTACTTC. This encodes CASSLESSETQYF.

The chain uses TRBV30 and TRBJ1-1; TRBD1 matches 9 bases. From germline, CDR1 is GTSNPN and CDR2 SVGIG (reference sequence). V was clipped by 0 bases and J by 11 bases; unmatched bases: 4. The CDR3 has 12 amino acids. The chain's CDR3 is CAWSVQGARAFF. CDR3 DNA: TGTGCCTGGAGTGTACAGGGGGCGCGGGCTTTCTTT. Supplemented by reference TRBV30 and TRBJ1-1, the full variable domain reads SQTIHQWPATLVQPVGSPLSLECTVEGTSNPNLYWYRQAAGRGLQLLFYSVGIGQISSEVPQNLSASRPQDRQFILSSKKLLLSDSGFYLCAWSVQGARAFFGQGTRLTVV.

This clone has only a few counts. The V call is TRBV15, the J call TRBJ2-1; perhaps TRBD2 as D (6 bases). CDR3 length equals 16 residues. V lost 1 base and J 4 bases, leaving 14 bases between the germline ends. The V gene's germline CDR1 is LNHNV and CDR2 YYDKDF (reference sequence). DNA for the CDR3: TGTGCCACCAGCAGAGTTCGGGGGTCCGATTACAATGAGCAGTTCTTC. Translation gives CATSRVRGSDYNEQFF.

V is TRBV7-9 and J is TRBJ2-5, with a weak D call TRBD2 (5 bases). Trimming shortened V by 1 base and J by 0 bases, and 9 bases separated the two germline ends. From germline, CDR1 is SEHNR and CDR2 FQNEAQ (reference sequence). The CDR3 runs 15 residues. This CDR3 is CASSLGRTDQETQYF. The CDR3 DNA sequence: TGTGCCAGCAGCTTAGGGCGGACTGACCAAGAGACCCAGTACTTC.

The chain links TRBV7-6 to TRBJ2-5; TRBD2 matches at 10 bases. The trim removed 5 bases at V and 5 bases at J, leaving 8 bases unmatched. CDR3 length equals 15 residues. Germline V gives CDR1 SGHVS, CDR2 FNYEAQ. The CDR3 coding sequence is TGTGCCAGCAGCCCCCCAGCGGGGGGGTGGGAGACCCAGTACTTC. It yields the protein CASSPPAGGWETQYF.

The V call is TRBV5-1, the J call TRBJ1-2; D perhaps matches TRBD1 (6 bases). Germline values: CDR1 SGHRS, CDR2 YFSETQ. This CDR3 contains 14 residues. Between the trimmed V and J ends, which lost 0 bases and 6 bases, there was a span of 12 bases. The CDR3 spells CASSLDRVQHGYTF. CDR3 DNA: TGCGCCAGCAGCTTGGACAGGGTTCAACATGGCTACACCTTC.

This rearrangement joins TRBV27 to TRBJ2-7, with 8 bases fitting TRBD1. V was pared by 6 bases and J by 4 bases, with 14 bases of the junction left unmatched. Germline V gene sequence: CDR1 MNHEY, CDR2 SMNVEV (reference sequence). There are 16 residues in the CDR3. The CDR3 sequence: CASSRTTGGKAYEQYF. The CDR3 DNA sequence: TGTGCCAGCAGCCGGACAACAGGGGGTAAGGCATACGAGCAGTACTTC.